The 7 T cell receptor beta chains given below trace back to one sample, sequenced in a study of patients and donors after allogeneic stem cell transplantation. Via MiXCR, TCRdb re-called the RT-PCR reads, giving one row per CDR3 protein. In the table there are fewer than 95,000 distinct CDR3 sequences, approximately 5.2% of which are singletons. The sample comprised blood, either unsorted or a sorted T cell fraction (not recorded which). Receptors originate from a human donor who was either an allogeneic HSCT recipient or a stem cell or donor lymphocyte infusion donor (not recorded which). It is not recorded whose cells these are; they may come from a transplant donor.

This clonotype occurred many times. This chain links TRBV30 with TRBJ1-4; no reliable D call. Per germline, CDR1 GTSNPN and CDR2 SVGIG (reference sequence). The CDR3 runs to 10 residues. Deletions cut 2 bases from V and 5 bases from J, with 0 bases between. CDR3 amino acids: CAWSNEKLFF. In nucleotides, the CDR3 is TGTGCCTGGAGTAATGAAAAACTGTTTTTT.

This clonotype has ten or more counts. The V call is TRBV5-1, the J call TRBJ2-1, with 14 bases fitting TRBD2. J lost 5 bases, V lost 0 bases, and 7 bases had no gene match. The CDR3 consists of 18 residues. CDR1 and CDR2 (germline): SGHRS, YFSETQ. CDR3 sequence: CASSLGRTSGGPNNEQFF. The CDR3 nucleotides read TGCGCCAGCAGCTTGGGGAGGACTAGCGGGGGGCCTAACAATGAGCAGTTCTTC.

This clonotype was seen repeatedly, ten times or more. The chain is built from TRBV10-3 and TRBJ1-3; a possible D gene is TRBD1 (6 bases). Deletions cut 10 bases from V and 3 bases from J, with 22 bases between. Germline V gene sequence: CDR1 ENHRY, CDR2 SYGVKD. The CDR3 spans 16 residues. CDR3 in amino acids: CATSDSRSLIGNTIYF. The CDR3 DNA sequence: TGTGCCACCTCGGACAGCAGATCACTAATTGGAAACACCATATATTTT.

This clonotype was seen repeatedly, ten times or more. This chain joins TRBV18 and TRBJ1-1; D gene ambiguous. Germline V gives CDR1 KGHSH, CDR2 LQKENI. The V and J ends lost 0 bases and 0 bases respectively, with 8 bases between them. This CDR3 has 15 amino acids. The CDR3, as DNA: TGTGCCAGCTCACCACCGTCCCAGTTGAACACTGAAGCTTTCTTT. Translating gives CASSPPSQLNTEAFF. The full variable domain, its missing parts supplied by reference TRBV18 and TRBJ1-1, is NAGVMQNPRHLVRRRGQEARLRCSPMKGHSHVYWYRQLPEEGLKFMVYLQKENIIDESGMPKERFSAEFPKEGPSILRIQQVVRGDSAAYFCASSPPSQLNTEAFFGQGTRLTVV.

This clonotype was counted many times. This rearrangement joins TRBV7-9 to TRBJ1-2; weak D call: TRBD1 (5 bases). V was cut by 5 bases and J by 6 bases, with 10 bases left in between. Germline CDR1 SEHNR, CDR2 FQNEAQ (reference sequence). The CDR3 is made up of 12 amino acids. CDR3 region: CASSPQGNGYTF. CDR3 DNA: TGTGCCAGCAGCCCCCAGGGCAATGGCTACACCTTC.

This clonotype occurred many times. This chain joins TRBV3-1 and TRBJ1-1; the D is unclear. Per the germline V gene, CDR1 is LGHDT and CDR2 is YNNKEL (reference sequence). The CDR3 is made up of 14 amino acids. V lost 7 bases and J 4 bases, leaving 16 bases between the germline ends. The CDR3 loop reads CASTPHGIGTEAFF. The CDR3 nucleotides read TGTGCCAGCACCCCACACGGTATCGGCACTGAAGCTTTCTTT. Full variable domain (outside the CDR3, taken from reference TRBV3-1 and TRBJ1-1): DTAVSQTPKYLVTQMGNDKSIKCEQNLGHDTMYWYKQDSKKFLKIMFSYNNKELIINETVPNRFSPKSPDKAHLNLHINSLELGDSAVYFCASTPHGIGTEAFFGQGTRLTVV.

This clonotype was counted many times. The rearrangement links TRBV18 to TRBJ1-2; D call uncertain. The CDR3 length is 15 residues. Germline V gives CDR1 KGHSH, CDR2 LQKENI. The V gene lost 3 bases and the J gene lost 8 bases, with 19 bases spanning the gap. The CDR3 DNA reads TGTGCCAGCTCACCGAATGTGGACGATCCTGGAGGCTACACCTTC. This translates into CASSPNVDDPGGYTF.